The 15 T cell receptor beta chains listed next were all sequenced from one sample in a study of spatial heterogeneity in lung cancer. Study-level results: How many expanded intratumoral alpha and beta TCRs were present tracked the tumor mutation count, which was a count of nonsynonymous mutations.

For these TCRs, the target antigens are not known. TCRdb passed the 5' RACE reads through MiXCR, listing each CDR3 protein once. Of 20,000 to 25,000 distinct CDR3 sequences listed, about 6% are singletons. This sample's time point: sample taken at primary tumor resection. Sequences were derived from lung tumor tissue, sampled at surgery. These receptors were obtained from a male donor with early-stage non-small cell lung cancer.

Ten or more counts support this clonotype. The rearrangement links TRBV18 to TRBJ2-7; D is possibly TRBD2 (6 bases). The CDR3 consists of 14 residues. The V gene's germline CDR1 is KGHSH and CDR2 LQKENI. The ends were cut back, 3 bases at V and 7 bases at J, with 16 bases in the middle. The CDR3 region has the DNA TGTGCCAGCTCACCCCAGGAGGGTGGAGGGGAGCAGTACTTC. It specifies CASSPQEGGGEQYF.

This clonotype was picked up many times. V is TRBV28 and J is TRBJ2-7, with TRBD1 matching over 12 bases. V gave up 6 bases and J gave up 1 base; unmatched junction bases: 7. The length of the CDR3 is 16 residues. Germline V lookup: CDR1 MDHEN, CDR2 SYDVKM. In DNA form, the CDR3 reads TGTGCCAGCAGCTCTCCGGGACAGGGGGCTTCCTACGAGCAGTACTTC. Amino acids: CASSSPGQGASYEQYF.

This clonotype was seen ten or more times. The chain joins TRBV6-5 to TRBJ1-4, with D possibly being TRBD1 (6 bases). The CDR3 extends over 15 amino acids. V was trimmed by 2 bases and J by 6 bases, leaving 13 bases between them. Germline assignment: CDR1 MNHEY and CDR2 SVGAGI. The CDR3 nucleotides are TGTGCCAGCAGTTACCTAGGCAGGGGTTATGAAAAACTGTTTTTT. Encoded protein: CASSYLGRGYEKLFF.

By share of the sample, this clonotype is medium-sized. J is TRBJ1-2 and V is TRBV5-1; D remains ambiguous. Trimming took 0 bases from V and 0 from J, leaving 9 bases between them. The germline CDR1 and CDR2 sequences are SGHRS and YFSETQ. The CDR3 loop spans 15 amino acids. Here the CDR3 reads CASSLDGGSNYGYTF. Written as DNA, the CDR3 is TGCGCCAGCAGCTTGGATGGAGGATCTAACTATGGCTACACCTTC.

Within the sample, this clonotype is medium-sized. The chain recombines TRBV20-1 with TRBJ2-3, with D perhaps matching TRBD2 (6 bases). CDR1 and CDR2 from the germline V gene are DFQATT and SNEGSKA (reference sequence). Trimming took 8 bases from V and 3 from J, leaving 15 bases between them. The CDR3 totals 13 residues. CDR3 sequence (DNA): TGCAGTCTCCACGGGGGAGCTACAGATACGCAGTATTTT. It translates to CSLHGGATDTQYF.

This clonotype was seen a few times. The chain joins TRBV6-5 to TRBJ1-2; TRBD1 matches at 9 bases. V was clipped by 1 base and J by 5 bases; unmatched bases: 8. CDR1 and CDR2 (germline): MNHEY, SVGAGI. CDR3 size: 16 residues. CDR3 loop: CASSYWRDRAKYGYTF. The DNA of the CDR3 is TGTGCCAGCAGTTACTGGCGGGACAGGGCGAAGTATGGCTACACCTTC.

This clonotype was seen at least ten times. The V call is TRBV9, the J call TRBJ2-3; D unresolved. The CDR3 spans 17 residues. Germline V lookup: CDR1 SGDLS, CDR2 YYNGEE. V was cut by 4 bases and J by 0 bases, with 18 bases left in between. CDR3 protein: CASSPSTVQSSTDTQYF. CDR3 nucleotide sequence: TGTGCCAGCAGCCCTAGTACTGTGCAGTCTAGCACAGATACGCAGTATTTT. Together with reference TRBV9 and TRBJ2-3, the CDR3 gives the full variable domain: DSGVTQTPKHLITATGQRVTLRCSPRSGDLSVYWYQQSLDQGLQFLIQYYNGEERAKGNILERFSAQQFPDLHSELNLSSLELGDSALYFCASSPSTVQSSTDTQYFGPGTRLTVL.

The CDR3 loop reads CASSPGALNEKLFF. The CDR3 nucleotides read TGTGCCAGCAGCCCAGGGGCCCTTAATGAAAAACTGTTTTTT. The gene calls are TRBV3-1 and TRBJ1-4; D is perhaps TRBD1 (6 bases). V shed 4 bases and J shed 4 bases, with 10 bases lying between them. The CDR3 runs to 14 residues. CDR1 is LGHDT, CDR2 YNNKEL, per germline (reference sequence).

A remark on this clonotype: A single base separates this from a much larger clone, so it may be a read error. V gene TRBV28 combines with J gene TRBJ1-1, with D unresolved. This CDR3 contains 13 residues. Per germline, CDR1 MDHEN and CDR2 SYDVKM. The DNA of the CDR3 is TGTACCAGCAGTCTACCTGGGAAAATAGAAGCTTTCTTT. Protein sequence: CTSSLPGKIEAFF.

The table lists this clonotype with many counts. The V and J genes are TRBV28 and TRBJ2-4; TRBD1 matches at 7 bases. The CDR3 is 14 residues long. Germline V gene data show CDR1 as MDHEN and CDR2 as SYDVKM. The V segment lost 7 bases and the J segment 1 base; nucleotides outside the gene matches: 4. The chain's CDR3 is CASTETGAKNIQYF. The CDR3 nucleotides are TGTGCCAGCACCGAGACAGGGGCCAAAAACATTCAGTACTTC.

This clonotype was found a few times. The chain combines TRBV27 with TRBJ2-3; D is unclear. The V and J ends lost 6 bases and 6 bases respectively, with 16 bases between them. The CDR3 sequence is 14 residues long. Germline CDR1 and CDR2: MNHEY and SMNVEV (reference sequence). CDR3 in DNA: TGTGCCAGCAGATATGGAATAGCATCCGATACGCAGTATTTT. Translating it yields CASRYGIASDTQYF.

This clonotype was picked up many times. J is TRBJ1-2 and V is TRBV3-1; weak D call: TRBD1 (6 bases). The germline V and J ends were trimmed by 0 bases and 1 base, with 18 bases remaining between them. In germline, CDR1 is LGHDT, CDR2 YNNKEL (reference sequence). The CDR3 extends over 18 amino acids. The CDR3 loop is CASSQDDPAGAYNYGYTF. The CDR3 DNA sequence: TGTGCCAGCAGCCAAGATGATCCGGCAGGGGCATATAACTATGGCTACACCTTC.

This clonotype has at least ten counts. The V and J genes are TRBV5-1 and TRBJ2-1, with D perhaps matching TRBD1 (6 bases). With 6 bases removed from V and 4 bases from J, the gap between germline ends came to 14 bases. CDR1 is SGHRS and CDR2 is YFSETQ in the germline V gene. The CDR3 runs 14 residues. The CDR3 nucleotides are TGCGCCAGCACGGACAGCCGAATTTACAATGAGCAGTTCTTC. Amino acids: CASTDSRIYNEQFF.

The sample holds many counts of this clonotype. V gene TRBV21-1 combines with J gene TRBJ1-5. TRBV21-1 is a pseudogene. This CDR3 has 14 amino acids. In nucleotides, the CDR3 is TGTGCCAGCAGCAAAGCGCTCGGGAATCAGCCCCAGCATTTT. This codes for CASSKALGNQPQHF.

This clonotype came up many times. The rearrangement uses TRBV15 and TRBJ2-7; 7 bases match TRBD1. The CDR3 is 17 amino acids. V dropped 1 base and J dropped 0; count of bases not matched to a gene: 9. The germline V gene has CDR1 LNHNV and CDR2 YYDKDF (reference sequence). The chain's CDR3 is CATSRVPLDRSSYEQYF. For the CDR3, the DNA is TGTGCCACCAGCAGAGTCCCATTGGACAGGAGCTCCTACGAGCAGTACTTC.